This T cell receptor beta chain was recovered during a study of cytomegalovirus exposure and HLA in healthy donors (dated by TCRdb to 2017 to 2019). Context from the whole study: In an earlier analysis of under 600 of the donors, 250 to 350 Gb of sequence data and about 110 million unique TCR beta sequences from 180 million or so T cells were reported. Approximately 310 gigabases of sequencing data and approximately 85 million unique TCR sequences were included in an early release covering under 650 HLA-typed donors. Of the 300 to 400 genotyped donors, approximately 83% fell in the genetic ancestry cluster associated with self-reported Caucasian donors. The study aimed to test whether cataloging public T cell receptors could reveal signatures of past pathogen exposure. The T cell repertoires of several hundred subjects were profiled by immunosequencing and related to cytomegalovirus serostatus. In addition to the first cohort of hundreds of subjects, a separate validation cohort of 120 different subjects was used. High-throughput TCR immunosequencing, statistical association of individual TCRs with disease status, and machine learning were combined to predict cytomegalovirus infection status. In a later analysis, previously published TCR beta repertoires from several hundred donors were re-analyzed and high-resolution HLA genotyping was added so that TCR occurrence patterns could be studied. Rather than drawing on any new phenotypic data, the later analysis identified candidate immune exposures from TCR beta sequences and the way those sequences occurred across donors. In an earlier analysis of 587 of the donors, high-throughput TCR beta sequencing was used to judge whether each TCR beta V gene segment behaved as functional or pseudogenic. Donor age, sex, ethnicity and CMV serostatus were collected together with the repertoire data. Genome-wide SNP genotypes for about 60% of the roughly 700 donors were used in a later genetic analysis, which treated that subset as a discovery cohort. All discovery cohort repertoires had been generated on a single sequencing platform. Both class I and class II loci were covered by HLA typing, at four-digit resolution. Typing coverage differed by locus: A, B, C, DRB1 and DQB1 were typed in about 620-640 donors, DQA1 in 522, DPA1 in some 610, and DPB1 in around 490. About five DR-DQ haplotypes were treated as single units for association and clustering because of strong linkage in the cohort. Among about 390 genotyped donors of the cohort, an average of 235,054 unique TCR beta nucleotide sequences were sequenced per donor, around a sixth of them non-productive.

Overall study results and their limits: In an earlier analysis of 587 of the donors, most TCR beta V segments appeared in productive rearrangements about 90% or about 30% of the time, broadly matching IMGT annotations. Correlated functional status among segregating V segments might reflect linkage disequilibrium, but an unknown experimental factor could not be ruled out. Presence/absence analyses assumed roughly uniform sequencing depth across donors, an assumption that may not hold. A later genetic analysis reported fewer N-insertions in productive TCRs among donors in an Asian-associated ancestry cluster than the roughly 700-donor mean. A later analysis associated about 17,000 TCR beta sequences with specific HLA alleles at a false discovery rate of 0.05. Because HLA typing was unavailable for some donors at each locus, only the typed subset was used in association tests. A few of the identified cytomegalovirus-associated TCR beta chains were confirmed in vitro to be specific for cytomegalovirus antigens. It was suggested by the authors that the approach could potentially be generalized to other disease states and immunological phenotypes. A later analysis found that TCR association rates varied across HLA loci, with DRB1 alleles showing the most associated TCRs and HLA-C alleles the fewest. Across donors, most TCR sequences were observed very rarely, whereas some public TCRs were present in many individuals. Compared with equally common non-associated chains, HLA-associated TCR beta chains in a later analysis were more clonally expanded and had lower generation probabilities. Several of the top co-occurrence clusters appeared to be linked to parvovirus B19, influenza, CMV and Epstein-Barr virus, according to a later analysis. Strong co-occurrence of HLA alleles, especially DR and DQ, made assigning TCR associations to individual alleles difficult. In a later analysis, most CMV-associated TCR beta chains were found to appear HLA-restricted, with HLA associations seemingly driven largely by CMV exposure. Cytomegalovirus status was reported to be diagnosed by the classifier with high specificity and sensitivity in both the original and validation cohorts. The sequencing pipeline was judged likely to have produced a cluster of highly shared sequence variants as a technical artifact. Only TCR beta chains were sequenced in this cohort, and the absence of alpha or paired-chain data limited detectable features. In a later genetic analysis, a missense DCLRE1C variant was associated with V-gene and J-gene trimming of TCR beta chains, and the association was replicated in an independent cohort. Because counts were too low, about 18 rarely observed V segments, including chromosome 9 orphons, were excluded from the earlier analysis of fewer than 650 of the donors. The study gave a list of 150 to 200 TCR beta chains associated with cytomegalovirus. Some IMGT-functional V segments, including TRBV6-2 and TRBV6-3, could not be told apart with the 87-base-pair reads, so those segments were excluded. A further reported finding was that TCR beta sequences accurately predicted the HLA-A and HLA-B alleles for most subjects in the first cohort. For the cohort, immune exposure information was limited to CMV serostatus.

With regard to this clone: What antigen it recognizes has not been identified. Base qualities are not at hand, and no much larger clone is one base apart.

The cohort was made up of roughly 670 healthy bone marrow donors. At the time of sampling, every cohort member was nominally healthy, though immune exposures that went unrecorded were likely present. The donor was CMV seronegative and belonged to the group of approximately 320 seronegative cohort members. A peripheral blood sample was collected from each donor, and TCR beta sequencing was performed on peripheral blood mononuclear cells. Genomic DNA extraction from the blood cell samples was performed with the Qiagen DNeasy Blood Extraction Kit. V loses 0 bases, J loses 7 bases, and the germline ends lie 10 bases apart. Sequences MNHNS (CDR1) and SASEGT (CDR2) are obtained from the germline V gene. Its CDR3 holds 13 amino acids, cysteine through phenylalanine. The entry retains the CDR3 DNA only, 39 bases that are in frame from base 1. Receptor libraries were prepared by the immunoSEQ multiplex PCR assay. For the multiplex PCR, a mixture combining 60 forward primers for TCR Vbeta segments and 13 reverse primers for TCR Jbeta segments was used. The CDR3 region of rearranged TCR beta genes was amplified from genomic DNA by a multiplex PCR assay. Amplified TCR beta libraries were sequenced as 87-base-pair reads on the Illumina HiSeq System. Per the source publication's procedure: A later analysis tallied 75 million to 95 million unique TCR beta chains across the 666 repertoires, and 10 million to 11 million of those chains were shared by two or more donors. Raw reads were error-corrected and collapsed into unique sequences by a nearest-neighbor algorithm in which closely related sequences were merged to remove PCR and sequencing errors. CDR3 sequences were aligned to IMGT reference sequences to assign V, D and J gene segments. For a sequence to be retained, a match of at least six nucleotides to both a V gene segment and a J gene segment was required. A rearrangement counted as productive if the CDR3 had no stop codons and remained in frame with V and J, and every other rearrangement counted as non-productive. Following IMGT convention, CDR3 was defined as the stretch from the second conserved V-encoded cysteine up to the conserved J-encoded phenylalanine. In an earlier analysis of 500 to 650 of the donors, sequences lacking an unambiguous match to a single V gene segment were excluded. An earlier analysis of almost 600 of the donors classified V segments as functional when productive rearrangements were above 56.7% and as segregating when the standard deviation between donors was above 5%. A statistical classification framework was built for diagnosing cytomegalovirus status from the catalog of TCR beta chain sequences. V and J gene assignment, in a later analysis, came from comparing TCR nucleotide sequences with IMGT/GENE-DB human TR gene sequences. In a later analysis, CDR3 sequences and most-parsimonious VDJ recombination scenarios were assigned using the TCRdist pipeline. In a later analysis, every TCR beta chain was defined by the combination of its CDR3 amino acid sequence and its V-gene family, and reads without a unique V-gene family were dropped. As a way to deal with suspected cross-contamination and a sequencing artifact, a later analysis dropped 592 nucleotide sequences that were highly shared and had low generation probability. For each public chain, a later analysis derived a clonal expansion index from normalized ranks of inferred template counts within each repertoire. In a later analysis, generation probabilities were computed using a VDJ recombination model fitted to out-of-frame rearrangements, and the results were checked against IGoR. Hypergeometric tests were used in a later analysis to score TCR-TCR, TCR-HLA and TCR-CMV co-occurrence, with a repertoire-size bias correction applied to the TCR pairs. A later analysis estimated false discovery rates by permuting HLA or CMV assignments 20 times. In a later analysis, co-occurring TCRs were grouped using DBSCAN, with TCRdist sequence similarity added in when clustering inside HLA-allele-positive subsets. For co-occurrence clustering, repertoires with fewer than 30,000 or more than 120,000 public chains were excluded, along with five repertoires with anomalous nucleotide sharing. Held by TCRdb, this immuneACCESS table contains in-frame sequences only and omits some clones. Under half of the omission traces to an unresolved V gene where checked; the cause of the rest is unknown. V, J and clone size derive from that table, while D and trimming were established from the DNA sequence. The sample yields some 98,000 clones; roughly 77% were counted once. In total, the top ten clones hold about 1.5% of the sample.

Sequencing was performed on PBMCs. The chain couples TRBV6-1 to TRBJ2-7; TRBD1 is a possible D gene, resting on 6 matching bases. The sequence derives from a man aged 35 to 55 in good health and CMV-seronegative. The base sequence is TGTGCCAGCAGTGAAGCGGGGGCTCGGGAGCAGTACTTC. Translated, it reads CASSEAGAREQYF.